A single sample is the source of the 30 T cell receptor beta chains below, sequenced in a study of blood T cell repertoires in COVID-19. TCRdb keeps only in-frame clones here, not all; method: immunoSEQ multiplex PCR. The sample contains fewer than 25,000 clones, approximately 86% of which appear only once. Sequencing was performed on peripheral blood. The receptors here all came from a man aged 50 or older with active COVID-19.

V usage is TRBV4-2 and J usage is TRBJ2-4; the match to TRBD2 covers 10 bases. CDR3 length: 16 amino acids. V gave up 1 base and J gave up 4 bases; unmatched junction bases: 4. The V gene's germline CDR1 is LGHNA and CDR2 YNFKEQ. DNA of the CDR3: TGTGCCAGCAGCCAAGCGCTAGCGGGGGCTAAAAACATTCAGTACTTC. This codes for CASSQALAGAKNIQYF.

The chain has TRBV11-2 and TRBJ2-1; TRBD2 aligns across 13 bases. This CDR3 region has 16 residues. Germline values: CDR1 SGHAT, CDR2 FQNNGV. The trim removed 2 bases at V and 9 bases at J, leaving 7 bases unmatched. CDR3 DNA sequence: TGTGCCAGCAGCTTAAGGGGGACTAGCGGGATTGGTGAGCAGTTCTTC. Protein product: CASSLRGTSGIGEQFF.

In its sample, this clone was seen once. V is TRBV5-1 and J is TRBJ1-1, with 8 bases matching TRBD1. CDR3 size: 14 residues. With 4 bases clipped from V and 2 bases from J, the junction kept 4 bases outside the gene matches. The germline V gene encodes CDR1 SGHRS and CDR2 YFSETQ. The CDR3 reads CASSGTGGNTEAFF. CDR3 DNA: TGCGCCAGCAGCGGAACAGGGGGAAACACTGAAGCTTTCTTT.

In its sample, this clone was seen once. V gene TRBV30 combines with J gene TRBJ2-1, with 8 bases lining up with TRBD1. The CDR3 is 15 amino acids. Germline CDR1 reads GTSNPN; CDR2 reads SVGIG (reference sequence). The junction had 9 bases not matched to a gene; V was cut back by 5 bases and J by 3 bases. CDR3 loop: CAWGMRQGSYNEQFF. CDR3 sequence (DNA): TGTGCCTGGGGGATGAGACAGGGGAGCTACAATGAGCAGTTCTTC.

This chain links TRBV10-3 with TRBJ1-6, with 9 bases lining up with TRBD1. The CDR3 sequence is 15 residues long. Trimming removed 3 bases from V and 5 bases from J; junction bases left unmatched: 2. Germline V lookup: CDR1 ENHRY, CDR2 SYGVKD. The DNA for the CDR3 is TGTGCCATCAGTGATGACAGGGGGAATAATTCACCCCTCCACTTT. This codes for CAISDDRGNNSPLHF.

This chain connects TRBV6-5 to TRBJ1-1; D gene ambiguous. With 7 bases removed from V and 4 bases from J, the gap between germline ends came to 13 bases. CDR3 length: 13 residues. The V gene's germline CDR1 is MNHEY and CDR2 SVGAGI. As DNA, the CDR3 is TGTGCCAGCACCGGAGGAGAGAGCACTGAAGCTTTCTTT. This translates into CASTGGESTEAFF.

This chain uses TRBV4-3 with TRBJ2-7; 7 nucleotides align to TRBD2. J was trimmed by 2 bases and V by 0 bases; bases with no gene match: 7. This CDR3 is 16 amino acids long. Germline V gene lookup returns CDR1 LGHNA and CDR2 YSLEER. The CDR3 DNA follows: TGCGCCAGCAGCCAAGAAGGAGCGGGACCAACCTACGAGCAGTACTTC. It specifies CASSQEGAGPTYEQYF.

The V gene is TRBV28, the J gene TRBJ2-7, with TRBD2 identical over 7 bases. The CDR3 loop spans 13 amino acids. Germline V gene lookup returns CDR1 MDHEN and CDR2 SYDVKM. V lost 6 bases, J lost 1 base, and 3 bases stayed unmatched. The CDR3 spells CASSSGGSYEQYF. CDR3 in DNA: TGTGCCAGCAGCTCGGGAGGTTCCTACGAGCAGTACTTC.

This clone was seen only once. The chain is built from TRBV11-3 and TRBJ2-3; D is uncertain. Trimming cost V 1 base and J 2 bases, with 13 bases left between them. The CDR3 length is 16 residues. Germline CDR1 is SGHNT and CDR2 is YENEEA. The CDR3 region has the DNA TGTGCCAGCAGCTTAGGAGTTCGAGGTTACACAGATACGCAGTATTTT. It yields the protein CASSLGVRGYTDTQYF. The complete variable domain, with remaining parts taken from reference TRBV11-3 and TRBJ2-3, reads EAGVVQSPRYKIIEKKQPVAFWCNPISGHNTLYWYLQNLGQGPELLIRYENEEAVDDSQLPKDRFSAERLKGVDSTLKIQPAELGDSAVYLCASSLGVRGYTDTQYFGPGTRLTVL.

Only a few counts were recorded for this clone. The CDR3 region has the DNA TGTGCCAGCTCTCAGACAGGGGGCGTTGGTGAAAAACTGTTTTTT. It is translated as CASSQTGGVGEKLFF. V is TRBV19 and J is TRBJ1-4, with TRBD1 matching 10 bases. The CDR3 is 15 residues long. Germline V gives CDR1 LNHDA, CDR2 SQIVND (reference sequence). The V and J ends lost 9 bases and 7 bases, in that order; junction bases with no gene match: 11.

The chain uses TRBV6-5 and TRBJ2-1; TRBD2 is a possible D gene (5 bases). The germline V gene has CDR1 MNHEY and CDR2 SVGAGI. V was pared by 10 bases and J by 12 bases, with 16 bases between. The CDR3 extends over 11 amino acids. CDR3 sequence reads: CANGEGFWQFF. The DNA of the CDR3 is TGTGCCAATGGAGAGGGTTTCTGGCAGTTCTTC.

This clone was recorded only once. This chain uses TRBV30 with TRBJ2-1, with D possibly matching TRBD2 (6 bases). CDR1 and CDR2 from the germline V gene are GTSNPN and SVGIG (reference sequence). CDR3 length: 14 residues. Trimming cost V 2 bases and J 4 bases, with 12 bases left between them. The chain's CDR3 is CAWSTPGTYNEQFF. CDR3 coding DNA: TGTGCCTGGAGTACACCGGGGACTTACAATGAGCAGTTCTTC.

This chain uses TRBV3-1 (or the pseudogene TRBV3-2) with TRBJ2-7, with 7 bases identical to TRBD2. The trim removed 4 bases at V and 2 bases at J, leaving 2 bases unmatched. The CDR3 is made up of 13 amino acids. From germline, CDR1 is LGHDT and CDR2 YNNKEL (reference sequence). CDR3 protein: CASSRRGTYEQYF. The CDR3 coding sequence is TGTGCCAGCAGCCGGCGGGGGACCTACGAGCAGTACTTC.

J is TRBJ2-7 and V is TRBV15, with 7 bases aligning to TRBD2. Germline CDR1 reads LNHNV; CDR2 reads YYDKDF (reference sequence). The CDR3 is 14 residues long. The V and J ends lost 1 base and 3 bases, in that order; junction bases with no gene match: 3. DNA for the CDR3: TGTGCCACCAGCAGAGGGGGGGGTGGCTACGAGCAGTACTTC. This sequence encodes CATSRGGGGYEQYF.

This clone showed up just a few times. The J gene is TRBJ2-7, the V gene TRBV11-3, with 7 bases matching TRBD1. J lost 0 bases, V lost 8 bases, and 1 base had no gene match. This CDR3 has 12 residues. Germline CDR1 reads SGHNT; CDR2 reads YENEEA. The CDR3 region is CASRDSSYEQYF. Here the CDR3 DNA reads TGTGCCAGCCGGGACAGCTCCTACGAGCAGTACTTC.

This clone turned up a few times. The rearrangement links TRBV21-1 to TRBJ2-7; the table's D call, TRBD1, was not checked against the DNA. TRBV21-1 has pseudogene status. CDR3 length: 19 amino acids. In DNA form, the CDR3 reads TGTGCCAGCAGCATACCCGGGACAGGGGGTTCCCTTATCTCCTACGAGCAGTACTTC. Its protein is CASSIPGTGGSLISYEQYF.

This chain uses TRBV5-4 with TRBJ2-3; D might be TRBD1 (5 bases). Germline V gene sequence: CDR1 SGHNT, CDR2 YYREEE (reference sequence). Trimming removed 0 bases from V and 5 bases from J, with 13 bases in between. CDR3 length: 15 amino acids. CDR3 protein: CASSLAEGQGDTQYF. CDR3 sequence (DNA): TGTGCCAGCAGCTTGGCCGAAGGGCAGGGAGATACGCAGTATTTT.

The table lists this clone with a few counts. J is TRBJ1-6 and V is TRBV19, with D perhaps TRBD1 (6 bases). The CDR3 extends over 13 amino acids. V was shortened by 4 bases and J by 6 bases, with 7 bases between the two germline ends. CDR1 is LNHDA and CDR2 is SQIVND in the germline V gene (reference sequence). In DNA, the CDR3 is TGTGCCAGTAGTAACAGGGTTAATTCACCCCTCCACTTT. This gives the protein CASSNRVNSPLHF.

The rearrangement uses TRBV3-1 (or the pseudogene TRBV3-2) and TRBJ2-7, with 8 nucleotides matching TRBD2. CDR1 is LGHDT, CDR2 YNNKEL, per germline (reference sequence). This CDR3 region has 14 residues. V was pared by 2 bases and J by 6 bases, with 6 bases of the junction left unmatched. This chain's CDR3 is CASSQIGTSGEQYF. For the CDR3, the DNA is TGTGCCAGCAGCCAAATCGGAACTAGCGGCGAGCAGTACTTC.

The chain is built from TRBV6-5 and TRBJ2-7; TRBD2 is a possible D gene (6 bases). The CDR3 is made up of 15 amino acids. Germline V gene lookup returns CDR1 MNHEY and CDR2 SVGAGI. Trimming cost V 2 bases and J 3 bases, with 14 bases left between them. This CDR3 is CASSYLFAGNYEQYF. In DNA, the CDR3 is TGTGCCAGCAGTTACCTTTTTGCGGGGAACTACGAGCAGTACTTC.

The chain uses TRBV11-3 and TRBJ2-1; 9 bases fit TRBD2. Trimming at V came to 2 bases and at J to 9 bases, leaving 17 bases not matched to a gene. This CDR3 contains 18 residues. The germline V gene encodes CDR1 SGHNT and CDR2 YENEEA. CDR3 loop: CASSLQRVGLALRSEQFF. DNA of the CDR3: TGTGCCAGCAGCTTACAGAGAGTCGGACTAGCGCTTCGGAGTGAGCAGTTCTTC.

CDR3 residues: CASSPYTMNTEAFF. The DNA of the CDR3 is TGTGCCAGCAGCCCCTATACCATGAACACTGAAGCTTTCTTT. The chain has TRBV6-6 and TRBJ1-1; D ambiguous. CDR1 is MNHNY and CDR2 is SVGAGI in the germline V gene (reference sequence). Trimming shortened V by 6 bases and J by 0 bases, and 11 bases separated the two germline ends. The CDR3 totals 14 residues.

This chain links TRBV29-1 with TRBJ1-2, with D unclear. Germline V CDR1 and CDR2: SQVTM, ANQGSEA. The ends were cut back, 4 bases at V and 3 bases at J, with 9 bases in the middle. This CDR3 spans 12 amino acids. DNA of the CDR3: TGCAGCGTTGGTGGGGAGTACTATGGCTACACCTTC. It translates to CSVGGEYYGYTF.

The chain has TRBV28 and TRBJ2-7, with 7 bases fitting TRBD2. This CDR3 comprises 15 residues. Germline V lookup: CDR1 MDHEN, CDR2 SYDVKM. The V and J ends lost 2 bases and 3 bases, in that order; junction bases with no gene match: 7. The DNA of the CDR3 is TGTGCCAGCAGTTTAGGGGGGGAGGCATTCTACGAGCAGTACTTC. This gives the protein CASSLGGEAFYEQYF. Combining the CDR3 with reference TRBV28 and TRBJ2-7 gives the whole variable domain DVKVTQSSRYLVKRTGEKVFLECVQDMDHENMFWYRQDPGLGLRLIYFSYDVKMKEKGDIPEGYSVSREKKERFSLILESASTNQTSMYLCASSLGGEAFYEQYFGPGTRLTVT.

The CDR3 bases are TGTGCCAGTAGAGCCGGGACTAGCGGGAGTCTGTTCCCTGGGGCCAACGTCCTGACTTTC. Its protein product is CASRAGTSGSLFPGANVLTF. The chain employs TRBV19 and TRBJ2-6; TRBD2 matches at 14 bases. Germline CDR1 is LNHDA and CDR2 is SQIVND (reference sequence). The CDR3 is made up of 20 amino acids. V lost 6 bases to trimming and J lost 2 bases; unmatched junction nucleotides: 12.

The V call is TRBV9, the J call TRBJ2-7; TRBD1 matches 9 bases. The CDR3 totals 17 residues. CDR1 and CDR2 from the germline V gene are SGDLS and YYNGEE. V trimming: 0 bases; J trimming: 1 base; junction bases outside the gene matches: 8. The CDR3 reads CASSVGPHGTGSYEQYF. The CDR3 DNA sequence: TGTGCCAGCAGCGTAGGCCCCCACGGGACAGGGTCCTACGAGCAGTACTTC.

CDR3 protein: CASSLGGQEQFF. DNA for the CDR3: TGTGCCAGCAGCTTGGGGGGACAGGAGCAGTTCTTC. The J gene is TRBJ2-1, the V gene TRBV5-5, with TRBD1 identical over 7 bases. V trimming: 0 bases; J trimming: 10 bases; junction bases outside the gene matches: 1. The length of the CDR3 is 12 residues. The germline V gene encodes CDR1 SGHKS and CDR2 YYEKEE (reference sequence).

The V gene is TRBV7-9, the J gene TRBJ2-5, with 10 bases that match TRBD2. The length of the CDR3 is 14 residues. After removal of 4 bases from V and 2 bases from J, the junction contained 1 base not matched to a gene. Looked up from germline, CDR1 is SEHNR and CDR2 is FQNEAQ (reference sequence). CDR3 coding DNA: TGTGCCAGCAGCTGGGGACTAGCGCAAGAGACCCAGTACTTC. Its protein product is CASSWGLAQETQYF.

V usage is TRBV28 and J usage is TRBJ2-7; 16 nucleotides agree with TRBD2. Trimming took 7 bases from V and 4 from J; bases not matched to a gene: 10. The CDR3 is 17 amino acids. CDR1 is MDHEN, CDR2 SYDVKM, per germline. CDR3 amino acids: CASTPGLAGGVSYEQYF. The CDR3 nucleotides read TGTGCCAGCACCCCGGGACTAGCGGGAGGGGTCTCATACGAGCAGTACTTC.

The chain carries TRBV27 and TRBJ1-6; D unclear. Germline CDR1 MNHEY, CDR2 SMNVEV (reference sequence). CDR3 size: 13 residues. Trimming removed 5 bases at V and 2 bases at J, with 4 bases between. The CDR3 nucleotides read TGTGCCAGCAGTACAGCCTATAATTCACCCCTCCACTTT. Translated: CASSTAYNSPLHF.